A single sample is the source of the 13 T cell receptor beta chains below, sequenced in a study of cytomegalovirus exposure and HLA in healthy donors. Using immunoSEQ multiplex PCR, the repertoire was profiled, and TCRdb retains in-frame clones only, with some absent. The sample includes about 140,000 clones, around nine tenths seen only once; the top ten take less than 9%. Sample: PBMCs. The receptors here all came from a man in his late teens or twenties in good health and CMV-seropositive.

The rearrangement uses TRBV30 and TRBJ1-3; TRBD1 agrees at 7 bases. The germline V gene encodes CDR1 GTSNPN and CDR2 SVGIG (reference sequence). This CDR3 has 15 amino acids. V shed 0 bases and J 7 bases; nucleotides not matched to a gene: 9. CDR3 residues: CAWSVPGGSRNTIYF. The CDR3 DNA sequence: TGTGCCTGGAGTGTACCAGGGGGTTCGCGGAACACCATATATTTT.

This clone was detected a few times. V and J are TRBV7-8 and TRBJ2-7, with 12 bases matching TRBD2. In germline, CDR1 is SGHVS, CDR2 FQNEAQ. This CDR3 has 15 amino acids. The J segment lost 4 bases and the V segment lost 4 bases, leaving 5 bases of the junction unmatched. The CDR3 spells CASSSLAGGAYEQYF. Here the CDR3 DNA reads TGTGCCAGCAGCTCCCTAGCGGGAGGGGCTTACGAGCAGTACTTC. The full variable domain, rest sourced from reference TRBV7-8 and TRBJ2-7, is GAGVSQSPRYKVAKRGQDVALRCDPISGHVSLFWYQQALGQGPEFLTYFQNEAQLDKSGLPSDRFFAERPEGSVSTLKIQRTQQEDSAVYLCASSSLAGGAYEQYFGPGTRLTVT.

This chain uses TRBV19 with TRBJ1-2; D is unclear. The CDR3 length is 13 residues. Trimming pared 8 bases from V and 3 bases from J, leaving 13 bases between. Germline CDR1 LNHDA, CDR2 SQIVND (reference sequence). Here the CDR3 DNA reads TGTGCCAGTCTCAGGTTCCAGGACTATGGCTACACCTTC. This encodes CASLRFQDYGYTF.

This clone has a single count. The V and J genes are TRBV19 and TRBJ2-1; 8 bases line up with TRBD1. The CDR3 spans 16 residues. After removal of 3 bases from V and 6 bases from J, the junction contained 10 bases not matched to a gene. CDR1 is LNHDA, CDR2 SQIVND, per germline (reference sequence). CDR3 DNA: TGTGCCAGTAGTATTTGGGGTTATACAGGGGGCAATGAGCAGTTCTTC. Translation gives CASSIWGYTGGNEQFF. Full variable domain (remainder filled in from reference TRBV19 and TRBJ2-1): DGGITQSPKYLFRKEGQNVTLSCEQNLNHDAMYWYRQDPGQGLRLIYYSQIVNDFQKGDIAEGYSVSREKKESFPLTVTSAQKNPTAFYLCASSIWGYTGGNEQFFGPGTRLTVL.

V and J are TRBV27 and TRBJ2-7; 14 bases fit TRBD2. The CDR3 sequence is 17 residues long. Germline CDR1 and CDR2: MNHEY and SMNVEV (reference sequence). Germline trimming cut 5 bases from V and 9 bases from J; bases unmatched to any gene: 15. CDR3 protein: CASSLHPGTSGSNGQYF. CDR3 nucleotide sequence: TGTGCCAGCAGTCTCCACCCCGGGACTAGCGGGAGTAATGGGCAGTACTTC.

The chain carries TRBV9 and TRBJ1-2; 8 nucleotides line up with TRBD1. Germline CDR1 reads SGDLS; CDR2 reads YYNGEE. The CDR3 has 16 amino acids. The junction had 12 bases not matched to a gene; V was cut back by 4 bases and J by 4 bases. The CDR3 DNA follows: TGTGCCAGCAGCTTCCGTCCTCAGGGGACAGGCTATGGCTACACCTTC. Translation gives CASSFRPQGTGYGYTF.

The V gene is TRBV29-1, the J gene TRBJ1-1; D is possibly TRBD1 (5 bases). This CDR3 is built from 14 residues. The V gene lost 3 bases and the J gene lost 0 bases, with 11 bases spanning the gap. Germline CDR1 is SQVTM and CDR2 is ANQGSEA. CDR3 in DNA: TGCAGCGTTGAGACAGCCGTCATGAACACTGAAGCTTTCTTT. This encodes CSVETAVMNTEAFF.

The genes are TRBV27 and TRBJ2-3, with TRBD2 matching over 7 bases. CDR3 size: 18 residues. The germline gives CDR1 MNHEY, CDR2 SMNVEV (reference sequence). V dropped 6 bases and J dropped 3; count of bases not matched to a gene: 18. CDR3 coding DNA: TGTGCCAGCAGCCCCTTTACGGGAGCGGGGAGTGGAACAGATACGCAGTATTTT. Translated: CASSPFTGAGSGTDTQYF.

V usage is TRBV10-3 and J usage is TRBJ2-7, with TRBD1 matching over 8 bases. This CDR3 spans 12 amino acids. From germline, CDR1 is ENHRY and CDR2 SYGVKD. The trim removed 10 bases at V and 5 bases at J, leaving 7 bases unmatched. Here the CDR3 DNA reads TGTGCCACACGGACAGGGACTCACGAGCAGTACTTC. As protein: CATRTGTHEQYF.

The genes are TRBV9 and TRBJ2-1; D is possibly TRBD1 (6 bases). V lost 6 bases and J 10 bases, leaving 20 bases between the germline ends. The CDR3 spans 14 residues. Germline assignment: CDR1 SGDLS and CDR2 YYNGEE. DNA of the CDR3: TGTGCCAGCAACCTGGCAGGGGAATTTCGGGAGCAGTTCTTC. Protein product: CASNLAGEFREQFF.

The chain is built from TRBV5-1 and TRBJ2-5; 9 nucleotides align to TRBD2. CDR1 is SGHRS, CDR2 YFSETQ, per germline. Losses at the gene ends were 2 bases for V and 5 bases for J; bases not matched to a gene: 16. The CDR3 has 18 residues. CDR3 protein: CASSLGSAGGPISETQYF. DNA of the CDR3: TGCGCCAGCAGCTTAGGATCGGCGGGAGGGCCTATTTCGGAGACCCAGTACTTC. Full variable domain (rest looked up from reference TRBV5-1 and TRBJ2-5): KAGVTQTPRYLIKTRGQQVTLSCSPISGHRSVSWYQQTPGQGLQFLFEYFSETQRNKGNFPGRFSGRQFSNSRSEMNVSTLELGDSALYLCASSLGSAGGPISETQYFGPGTRLLVL.

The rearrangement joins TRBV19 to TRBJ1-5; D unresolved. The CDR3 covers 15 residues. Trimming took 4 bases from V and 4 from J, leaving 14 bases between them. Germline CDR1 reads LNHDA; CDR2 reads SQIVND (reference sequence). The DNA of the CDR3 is TGTGCCAGTAGTACTACCGCGATGGTTAATCAGCCCCAGCATTTT. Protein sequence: CASSTTAMVNQPQHF.

The CDR3 loop reads CASSWGQGVYGYTF. The CDR3 DNA reads as TGTGCCAGCAGCTGGGGACAGGGGGTCTATGGCTACACCTTC. This chain connects TRBV5-6 to TRBJ1-2, with 11 bases fitting TRBD1. The CDR3 is 14 amino acids. The J segment lost 4 bases and the V segment lost 3 bases, leaving 2 bases of the junction unmatched. The germline V gene has CDR1 SGHDT and CDR2 YYEEEE. Based on the CDR3 plus reference TRBV5-6 and TRBJ1-2, the full variable domain is DAGVTQSPTHLIKTRGQQVTLRCSPKSGHDTVSWYQQALGQGPQFIFQYYEEEERQRGNFPDRFSGHQFPNYSSELNVNALLLGDSALYLCASSWGQGVYGYTFGSGTRLTVV.